One and the same sample provided the 29 T cell receptor beta chains below, sequenced in a study of PD-1 blockade in mismatch repair-deficient tumors. The data were produced by immunoSEQ multiplex PCR, yet TCRdb's version contains in-frame clones alone and is incomplete. The sample yields around 100,000 clones, roughly 80% seen once. Specimen: peripheral blood, collected about 60 weeks after starting pembrolizumab. All receptors come from an adult with mismatch repair-deficient cancer.

The V gene is TRBV9, the J gene TRBJ2-5, with TRBD2 matching 12 bases. After removal of 2 bases from V and 4 bases from J, the junction contained 3 bases not matched to a gene. Per the germline V gene, CDR1 is SGDLS and CDR2 is YYNGEE. The CDR3 sequence is 15 residues long. CDR3 DNA sequence: TGTGCCAGCAGCGTGTCGGGACTAGCGGGAGAGACCCAGTACTTC. As protein: CASSVSGLAGETQYF. The full variable domain, with the rest looked up from reference TRBV9 and TRBJ2-5, is DSGVTQTPKHLITATGQRVTLRCSPRSGDLSVYWYQQSLDQGLQFLIQYYNGEERAKGNILERFSAQQFPDLHSELNLSSLELGDSALYFCASSVSGLAGETQYFGPGTRLLVL.

The CDR3 here is CASSGEGRLYNEQFF. CDR3 DNA: TGTGCCAGCAGCGGAGAGGGGCGCCTCTACAATGAGCAGTTCTTC. The chain combines TRBV7-6 with TRBJ2-1, with D possibly called TRBD1 or TRBD2 (5 bases each). Trimming removed 5 bases at V and 3 bases at J, with 14 bases between. CDR3 length: 15 residues. From germline, CDR1 is SGHVS and CDR2 FNYEAQ.

The chain couples TRBV10-3 to TRBJ2-3; 11 bases align to TRBD2. Germline V gene lookup returns CDR1 ENHRY and CDR2 SYGVKD. The length of the CDR3 is 19 residues. J gave up 4 bases and V 0 bases, and 12 bases lay outside the gene matches. Here the CDR3 DNA reads TGTGCCATCAGTGAGTCCGTACTAGCGGGAGAGGGCTATCCAGATACGCAGTATTTT. It encodes CAISESVLAGEGYPDTQYF.

The CDR3: CASRVAGAETQYF. Written as DNA, the CDR3 is TGTGCCAGTAGAGTAGCGGGGGCAGAGACCCAGTACTTC. V usage is TRBV19 and J usage is TRBJ2-5; 9 positions agree with TRBD2. This CDR3 is built from 13 residues. V shed 6 bases, J shed 4 bases, and the junction held 3 bases outside the gene matches. Germline V gene data show CDR1 as LNHDA and CDR2 as SQIVND (reference sequence).

This clone was seen repeatedly, ten times or more. CDR3 nucleotides: TGCGCCAGCAGCGTAACCTACGAGCAGTACTTC. It translates to CASSVTYEQYF. The chain carries TRBV5-1 and TRBJ2-7; D gene ambiguous. Trimming stripped 4 bases from V and 2 bases from J, with 4 bases between. The CDR3 extends over 11 amino acids. Per the germline V gene, CDR1 is SGHRS and CDR2 is YFSETQ. The entire variable domain, with the rest obtained from reference TRBV5-1 and TRBJ2-7, is as follows: KAGVTQTPRYLIKTRGQQVTLSCSPISGHRSVSWYQQTPGQGLQFLFEYFSETQRNKGNFPGRFSGRQFSNSRSEMNVSTLELGDSALYLCASSVTYEQYFGPGTRLTVT.

The chain carries TRBV2 and TRBJ2-3; D is uncertain. The CDR3 is 15 residues long. CDR1 is SNHLY, CDR2 FYNNEI, per germline. V gave up 5 bases and J gave up 3 bases, with 15 bases separating them. CDR3 region: CASSKLGGNTDTQYF. In DNA, the CDR3 is TGTGCCAGCAGTAAACTTGGCGGAAATACAGATACGCAGTATTTT.

The chain is built from TRBV11-2 and TRBJ2-5; perhaps TRBD1 as D (5 bases). CDR1 is SGHAT and CDR2 is FQNNGV in the germline V gene. The CDR3 is 14 amino acids. V lost 6 bases and J lost 5, with 16 bases in between. The CDR3 region is CASRPQGSQETQYF. Here the CDR3 DNA reads TGTGCCAGCAGACCTCAGGGTTCTCAGGAGACCCAGTACTTC.

V gene TRBV23-1 combines with J gene TRBJ2-3; D may be TRBD2 (6 bases). TRBV23-1 is classed as an ORF, of uncertain function. With 2 bases removed from V and 3 bases from J, the gap between germline ends came to 12 bases. The CDR3 runs 15 residues. The CDR3 protein is CASSQGGSKTDTQYF. CDR3 nucleotides: TGCGCCAGCAGTCAAGGGGGGAGTAAGACAGATACGCAGTATTTT.

The chain joins TRBV7-2 to TRBJ2-3; 7 bases fit TRBD1. The CDR3 covers 14 residues. Germline CDR1 is SGHTA and CDR2 is FQGNSA. With V trimmed by 3 bases and J by 4 bases, 4 bases remained unmatched. The CDR3 coding sequence is TGTGCCAGCAGCTTTAATCAGGGGGCAGATACGCAGTATTTT. Amino acids: CASSFNQGADTQYF.

This clone was seen a few times. V and J are TRBV7-9 and TRBJ1-2; 7 nucleotides match TRBD1. Germline V gene sequence: CDR1 SEHNR, CDR2 FQNEAQ (reference sequence). The CDR3 runs 13 residues. The J segment lost 11 bases and the V segment lost 0 bases, leaving 6 bases of the junction unmatched. The CDR3 bases are TGTGCCAGCAGCTTAGCAGGGGGCGCGTCTTACACCTTC. Its translation is CASSLAGGASYTF.

This clone has a count of ten or more. The chain couples TRBV6-1 to TRBJ1-1; TRBD1 matches at 9 bases. The CDR3 consists of 15 residues. Germline V gene data show CDR1 as MNHNS and CDR2 as SASEGT. V lost 4 bases and J lost 3; bases outside the gene matches: 6. The CDR3 coding sequence is TGTGCCAGCAGTGGAGTGACAGGGGGGTACACTGAAGCTTTCTTT. Translating it yields CASSGVTGGYTEAFF.

The chain recombines TRBV25-1 with TRBJ2-3; a weak D match, TRBD1 (5 bases). CDR1 is MGHDK and CDR2 is SYGVNS in the germline V gene. Deletions cut 5 bases from V and 5 bases from J, with 11 bases between. The CDR3 has 13 residues. DNA of the CDR3: TGTGCCAGCAGTAACACGCAGGGAGATACGCAGTATTTT. Translation: CASSNTQGDTQYF.

The chain combines TRBV19 with TRBJ1-2; D remains unclear. CDR3 length equals 14 residues. Germline-derived CDR1 and CDR2 are LNHDA and SQIVND (reference sequence). Trimming stripped 7 bases from V and 3 bases from J, with 15 bases between. This CDR3 reads CASTPLGEDYGYTF. CDR3 nucleotide sequence: TGTGCCAGTACTCCTCTCGGTGAGGACTATGGCTACACCTTC.

The rearrangement joins TRBV11-3 to TRBJ2-2; D is unresolved. The ends were cut back, 2 bases at V and 4 bases at J, with 2 bases in the middle. CDR1 SGHNT and CDR2 YENEEA come from the germline V gene. The CDR3 sequence is 12 residues long. Here the CDR3 DNA reads TGTGCCAGCAGCTTAAGCACCGGGGAGCTGTTTTTT. As protein: CASSLSTGELFF.

This chain uses TRBV25-1 with TRBJ2-1; D remains ambiguous. Trimming cost V 1 base and J 6 bases, with 10 bases left between them. The CDR3 is made up of 14 amino acids. The germline V gene encodes CDR1 MGHDK and CDR2 SYGVNS. CDR3 residues: CASSEFGGSNEQFF. The CDR3 nucleotides are TGTGCCAGCAGTGAATTTGGCGGAAGCAATGAGCAGTTCTTC. Full variable domain (remainder filled in from reference TRBV25-1 and TRBJ2-1): EADIYQTPRYLVIGTGKKITLECSQTMGHDKMYWYQQDPGMELHLIHYSYGVNSTEKGDLSSESTVSRIRTEHFPLTLESARPSHTSQYLCASSEFGGSNEQFFGPGTRLTVL.

In this sample, this clone turned up a few times. The chain couples TRBV11-2 to TRBJ2-7; TRBD1 matches at 7 bases. After removal of 5 bases from V and 8 bases from J, the junction contained 6 bases not matched to a gene. Germline V gives CDR1 SGHAT, CDR2 FQNNGV. The length of the CDR3 is 12 residues. The CDR3 here is CASSRTGFKQYF. CDR3 DNA sequence: TGTGCCAGCAGCCGGACAGGTTTCAAGCAGTACTTC. The variable domain in full, completed from reference TRBV11-2 and TRBJ2-7, reads EAGVAQSPRYKIIEKRQSVAFWCNPISGHATLYWYQQILGQGPKLLIQFQNNGVVDDSQLPKDRFSAERLKGVDSTLKIQPAKLEDSAVYLCASSRTGFKQYFGPGTRLTVT.

This rearrangement joins TRBV7-3 to TRBJ2-3; D gene unclear. Germline values: CDR1 SGHTA, CDR2 FQGTGA. V lost 1 base and J lost 4, with 6 bases in between. The length of the CDR3 is 13 residues. CDR3 nucleotide sequence: TGTGCCAGCAGCTTAAACGCCGCAGATACGCAGTATTTT. This encodes CASSLNAADTQYF.

V is TRBV6-6 and J is TRBJ1-4, with 8 positions matching TRBD1. V gave up 2 bases and J gave up 8 bases; unmatched junction bases: 7. Per germline, CDR1 MNHNY and CDR2 SVGAGI (reference sequence). This CDR3 has 15 amino acids. DNA for the CDR3: TGTGCCAGCAGTTACCCCGACAGGGGCAGCGAAAAACTGTTTTTT. Translated, it gives CASSYPDRGSEKLFF.

V usage is TRBV4-1 and J usage is TRBJ2-7; 10 bases map to TRBD2. The CDR3 runs to 16 residues. CDR1 and CDR2 from the germline V gene are MGHRA and YSYEKL. Losses at the gene ends were 1 base for V and 2 bases for J; bases not matched to a gene: 5. The CDR3 nucleotides are TGCGCCAGCAGCCAAGCTAGCGGGAGAAGAACCTACGAGCAGTACTTC. Residues: CASSQASGRRTYEQYF.

CDR3 amino acids: CATSRDLRDKGYGYTF. CDR3 coding DNA: TGTGCCACCAGCAGAGATCTGCGGGACAAGGGCTATGGCTACACCTTC. The chain uses TRBV15 and TRBJ1-2; D is perhaps TRBD1 (6 bases). The germline V gene encodes CDR1 LNHNV and CDR2 YYDKDF (reference sequence). V dropped 0 bases and J dropped 4 bases, with 15 bases sitting between them. The CDR3 has 16 residues.

The genes are TRBV28 and TRBJ2-5; 7 bases map to TRBD1. CDR3 length: 14 residues. Per germline, CDR1 MDHEN and CDR2 SYDVKM. Trimming at V came to 6 bases and at J to 7 bases, leaving 11 bases not matched to a gene. DNA of the CDR3: TGTGCCAGCAGCCTCGGGACAGCTAAGATGACCCAGTACTTC. It yields the protein CASSLGTAKMTQYF.

The rearrangement uses TRBV15 and TRBJ2-1; 7 bases are a match to TRBD2. CDR1 is LNHNV, CDR2 YYDKDF, per germline (reference sequence). The CDR3 runs 13 residues. J was trimmed by 15 bases and V by 5 bases; bases with no gene match: 13. The CDR3 bases are TGTGCCACCAGCGGGGGGGACTTGGGACGTCGGTTCTTC. Its protein is CATSGGDLGRRFF. Looking up the rest from reference TRBV15 and TRBJ2-1 gives the full variable domain: DAMVIQNPRYQVTQFGKPVTLSCSQTLNHNVMYWYQQKSSQAPKLLFHYYDKDFNNEADTPDNFQSRRPNTSFCFLDIRSPGLGDTAMYLCATSGGDLGRRFFGPGTRLTVL.

The chain couples TRBV10-3 to TRBJ2-2, with D perhaps TRBD1 (6 bases). The V end was cut by 5 bases, the J end by 2 bases, with 15 bases between. Looked up from germline, CDR1 is ENHRY and CDR2 is SYGVKD. The CDR3 length is 16 residues. CDR3 loop: CAISPRGSDNTGELFF. The CDR3 bases are TGTGCCATCAGTCCAAGGGGGTCGGACAACACCGGGGAGCTGTTTTTT.

This sequence joins TRBV11-2 and TRBJ2-5; D perhaps matches TRBD2 (5 bases). The CDR3 spans 15 residues. V shed 1 base and J shed 5 bases, with 14 bases lying between them. The germline gives CDR1 SGHAT, CDR2 FQNNGV. The CDR3 region is CASSLVTSRRETQYF. The CDR3 DNA reads TGTGCCAGCAGCTTAGTTACTAGTCGACGTGAGACCCAGTACTTC.

This clone has more than one count but fewer than ten. The V and J genes are TRBV7-3 and TRBJ2-2; no clear D gene. The length of the CDR3 is 14 residues. V gave up 1 base and J gave up 4 bases, with 7 bases separating them. From germline, CDR1 is SGHTA and CDR2 FQGTGA. This CDR3 reads CASSLRIGTGELFF. The CDR3 bases are TGTGCCAGCAGCTTAAGGATCGGCACCGGGGAGCTGTTTTTT.

This clone was recorded only once. The V call is TRBV10-3, the J call TRBJ2-1, with TRBD2 matching over 11 bases. V was pared by 4 bases and J by 5 bases, with 7 bases of the junction left unmatched. CDR1 and CDR2 (germline): ENHRY, SYGVKD. The CDR3 extends over 16 amino acids. CDR3 nucleotides: TGTGCCATCAGTGGGGGACTAGCGGCCGGAGACAATGAGCAGTTCTTC. Translation gives CAISGGLAAGDNEQFF.

The rearrangement uses TRBV11-3 and TRBJ1-3; no definite D call. Trimming shortened V by 2 bases and J by 2 bases, and 7 bases separated the two germline ends. The germline V gene has CDR1 SGHNT and CDR2 YENEEA. The CDR3 is 14 residues long. The CDR3 nucleotides are TGTGCCAGCAGCTTACAGACAACTGGAAACACCATATATTTT. This codes for CASSLQTTGNTIYF.

The chain employs TRBV7-2 and TRBJ2-7; a possible D gene is TRBD1 (6 bases). The germline V gene encodes CDR1 SGHTA and CDR2 FQGNSA. The CDR3 runs to 15 residues. The V gene lost 5 bases and the J gene lost 0 bases, with 14 bases spanning the gap. The CDR3 is CASSRPGQPSYEQYF. CDR3 coding DNA: TGTGCCAGCAGCCGCCCCGGACAGCCCTCCTACGAGCAGTACTTC.

This clone was detected a few times. The chain combines TRBV25-1 with TRBJ2-1, with 8 bases aligning to TRBD1. The CDR3 covers 17 residues. The V gene's germline CDR1 is MGHDK and CDR2 SYGVNS. V lost 4 bases and J lost 6; bases outside the gene matches: 14. CDR3 in amino acids: CASSVTLSDRGINEQFF. CDR3 nucleotide sequence: TGTGCCAGCAGTGTAACCCTTTCCGACAGGGGAATCAATGAGCAGTTCTTC.